These 8 T cell receptor beta chains were sequenced from one sample in a study of T-cell reconstitution after alpha-beta-depleted transplantation in children (dated by TCRdb to the mid-2010s). What the treatment or condition label conveys for this sample: allogeneic hematopoietic cell transplantation with graft depleted of TCRalphabeta T cells and CD19 B cells. Libraries were made using PCR. Sequencing relied on an Illumina HiSeq 2500. Molecular barcoding was employed in the preparation of TCR libraries, with unique molecular identifiers being used to normalize TCRbeta repertoire quantification. TCRdb took the public reads, trimmed them with fastp at Q25, ran MiXCR for clone calling and kept in-frame beta chains. Identical CDR3 proteins give one entry, which carries the most common genes and DNA. This sample gives fewer than 450,000 distinct CDR3 sequences in total; roughly 16% of them show up just once. Together, the top ten hold roughly 40% of the sample.

The starting material was PBMCs, mostly from graft donor cells, obtained 360 days after TCRalphabeta/CD19-depleted stem cell transplant. Receptors originate from a male patient under 10 years old who had a stem cell transplant for acute lymphoblastic leukemia, so the T cells may come from the graft donor.

The chain links TRBV12-3 or TRBV12-4 to TRBJ2-5, with unresolved D. V shed 4 bases and J shed 5 bases, with 14 bases lying between them. The CDR3 extends over 14 amino acids. The DNA of the CDR3 is TGTGCCAGCAGTTCCCGAAGAAATAGGGAGACCCAGTACTTC. Translated, it gives CASSSRRNRETQYF.

This clonotype was found many times. J is TRBJ2-1 and V is TRBV12-3 or TRBV12-4; the match to TRBD2 covers 14 bases. CDR3 length: 17 residues. V lost 6 bases to trimming and J lost 2 bases; unmatched junction nucleotides: 6. CDR3 sequence (DNA): TGTGCCAGCAGATACGGACTAGCGGGAGGTGCCTACAATGAGCAGTTCTTC. Protein: CASRYGLAGGAYNEQFF.

The chain links TRBV7-2 to TRBJ2-2, with no clear D. V was shortened by 1 base and J by 7 bases, with 4 bases between the two germline ends. There are 12 residues in the CDR3. In germline, CDR1 is SGHTA, CDR2 FQGNSA. The CDR3 spells CASSLELGELFF. In DNA, the CDR3 is TGTGCCAGCAGCTTAGAGCTCGGGGAGCTGTTTTTT.

CDR3 protein: CASSLGVRTQPQHF. CDR3 bases: TGTGCCAGCAGTTTAGGAGTCAGGACCCAGCCCCAGCATTTT. The J gene is TRBJ1-5, the V gene TRBV12-3 or TRBV12-4; D is uncertain. The CDR3 has 14 residues. The V end was cut by 1 base, the J end by 7 bases, with 11 bases between.

This clonotype was seen a few times. V and J are TRBV4-2 and TRBJ2-3; 9 nucleotides line up with TRBD2. This CDR3 spans 17 amino acids. In germline, CDR1 is LGHNA, CDR2 YNFKEQ. After removal of 0 bases from V and 1 base from J, the junction contained 5 bases not matched to a gene. In DNA, the CDR3 is TGTGCCAGCAGCCAAGATAAGACTAGCGGCGGCACAGATACGCAGTATTTT. This sequence encodes CASSQDKTSGGTDTQYF.

This clonotype was recorded at least ten times. This chain joins TRBV19 and TRBJ1-1, with D maybe TRBD1 (5 bases). CDR3 length: 13 amino acids. Trimming left V 8 bases short and J 4 bases short, with 14 bases between. Germline CDR1 is LNHDA and CDR2 is SQIVND (reference sequence). CDR3 in amino acids: CASRGGGLTEAFF. The CDR3, as DNA: TGTGCCAGTCGGGGCGGGGGTCTCACTGAAGCTTTCTTT. The full variable domain, with the rest looked up from reference TRBV19 and TRBJ1-1, is DGGITQSPKYLFRKEGQNVTLSCEQNLNHDAMYWYRQDPGQGLRLIYYSQIVNDFQKGDIAEGYSVSREKKESFPLTVTSAQKNPTAFYLCASRGGGLTEAFFGQGTRLTVV.

The DNA of the CDR3 is TGTGCCAGCAGCTCCCTAGCGGGAGGGCCTTTTAACAACGAGCAGTACTTC. Residues: CASSSLAGGPFNNEQYF. The chain couples TRBV5-5 to TRBJ2-7; 12 bases are shared with TRBD2. With 3 bases clipped from V and 5 bases from J, the junction kept 12 bases outside the gene matches. Germline CDR1 SGHKS, CDR2 YYEKEE (reference sequence). The CDR3 totals 17 residues.

V and J are TRBV28 and TRBJ2-1; TRBD2 aligns across 11 bases. CDR3 size: 15 residues. Losses at the gene ends were 3 bases for V and 7 bases for J; bases not matched to a gene: 5. Germline CDR1 MDHEN, CDR2 SYDVKM. The CDR3: CASSLELAGENEQFF. The CDR3 nucleotides are TGTGCCAGCAGTTTGGAACTAGCGGGAGAGAATGAGCAGTTCTTC.